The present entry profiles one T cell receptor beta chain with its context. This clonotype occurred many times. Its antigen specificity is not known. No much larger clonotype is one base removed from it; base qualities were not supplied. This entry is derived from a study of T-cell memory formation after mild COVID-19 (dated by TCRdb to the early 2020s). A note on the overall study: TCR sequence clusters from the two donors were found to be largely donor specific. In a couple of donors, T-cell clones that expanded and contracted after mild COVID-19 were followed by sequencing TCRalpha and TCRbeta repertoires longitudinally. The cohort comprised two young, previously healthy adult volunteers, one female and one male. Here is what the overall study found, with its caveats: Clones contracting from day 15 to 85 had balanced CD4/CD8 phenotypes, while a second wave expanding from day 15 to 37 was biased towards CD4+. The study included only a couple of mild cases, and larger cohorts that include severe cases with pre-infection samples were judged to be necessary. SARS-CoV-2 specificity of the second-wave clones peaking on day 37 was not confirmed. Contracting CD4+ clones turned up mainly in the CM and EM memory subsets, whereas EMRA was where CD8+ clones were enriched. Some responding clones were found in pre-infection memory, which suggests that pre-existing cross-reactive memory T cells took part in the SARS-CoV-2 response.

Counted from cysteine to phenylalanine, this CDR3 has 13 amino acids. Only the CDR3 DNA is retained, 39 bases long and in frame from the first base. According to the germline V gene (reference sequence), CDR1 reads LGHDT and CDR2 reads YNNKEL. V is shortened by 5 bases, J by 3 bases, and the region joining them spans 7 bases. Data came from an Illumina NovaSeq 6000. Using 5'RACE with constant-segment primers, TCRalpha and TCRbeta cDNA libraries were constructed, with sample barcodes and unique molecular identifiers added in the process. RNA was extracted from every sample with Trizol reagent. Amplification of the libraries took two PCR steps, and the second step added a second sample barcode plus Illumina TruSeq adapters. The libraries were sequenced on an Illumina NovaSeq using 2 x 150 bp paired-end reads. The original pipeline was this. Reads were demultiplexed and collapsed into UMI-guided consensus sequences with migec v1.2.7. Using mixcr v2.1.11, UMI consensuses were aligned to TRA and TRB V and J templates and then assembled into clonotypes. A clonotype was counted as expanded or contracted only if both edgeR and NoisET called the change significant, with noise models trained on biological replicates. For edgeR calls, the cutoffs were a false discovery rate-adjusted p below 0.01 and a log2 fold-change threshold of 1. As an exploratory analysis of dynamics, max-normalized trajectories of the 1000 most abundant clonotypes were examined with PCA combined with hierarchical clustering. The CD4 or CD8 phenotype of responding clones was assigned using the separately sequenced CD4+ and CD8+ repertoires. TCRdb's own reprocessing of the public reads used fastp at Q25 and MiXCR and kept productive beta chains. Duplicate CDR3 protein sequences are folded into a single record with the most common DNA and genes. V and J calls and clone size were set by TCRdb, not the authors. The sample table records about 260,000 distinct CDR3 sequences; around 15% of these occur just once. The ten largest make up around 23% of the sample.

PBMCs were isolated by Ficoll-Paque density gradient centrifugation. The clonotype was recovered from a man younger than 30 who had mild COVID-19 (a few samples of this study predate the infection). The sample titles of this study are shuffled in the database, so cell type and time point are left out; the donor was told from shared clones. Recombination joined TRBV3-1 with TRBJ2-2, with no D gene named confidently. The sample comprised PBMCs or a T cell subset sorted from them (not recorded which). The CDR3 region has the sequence CASSFTHTGELFF. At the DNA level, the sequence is TGTGCCAGCAGCTTTACTCACACCGGGGAGCTGTTTTTT.